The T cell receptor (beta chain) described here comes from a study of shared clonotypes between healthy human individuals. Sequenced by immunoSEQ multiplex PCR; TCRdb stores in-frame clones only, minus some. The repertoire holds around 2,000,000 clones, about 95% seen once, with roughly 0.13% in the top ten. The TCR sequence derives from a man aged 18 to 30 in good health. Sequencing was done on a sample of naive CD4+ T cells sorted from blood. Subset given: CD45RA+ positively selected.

CDR3 protein: CAWRASGASYEQYF. The DNA of the CDR3 is TGTGCCTGGAGAGCTAGCGGGGCCTCCTACGAGCAGTACTTC. The rearrangement links TRBV30 to TRBJ2-5; 9 positions match TRBD2. Matching the DNA end better, TRBJ2-7 makes the J call doubtful. The CDR3 loop spans 14 amino acids. Germline V gene lookup returns CDR1 GTSNPN and CDR2 SVGIG (reference sequence).